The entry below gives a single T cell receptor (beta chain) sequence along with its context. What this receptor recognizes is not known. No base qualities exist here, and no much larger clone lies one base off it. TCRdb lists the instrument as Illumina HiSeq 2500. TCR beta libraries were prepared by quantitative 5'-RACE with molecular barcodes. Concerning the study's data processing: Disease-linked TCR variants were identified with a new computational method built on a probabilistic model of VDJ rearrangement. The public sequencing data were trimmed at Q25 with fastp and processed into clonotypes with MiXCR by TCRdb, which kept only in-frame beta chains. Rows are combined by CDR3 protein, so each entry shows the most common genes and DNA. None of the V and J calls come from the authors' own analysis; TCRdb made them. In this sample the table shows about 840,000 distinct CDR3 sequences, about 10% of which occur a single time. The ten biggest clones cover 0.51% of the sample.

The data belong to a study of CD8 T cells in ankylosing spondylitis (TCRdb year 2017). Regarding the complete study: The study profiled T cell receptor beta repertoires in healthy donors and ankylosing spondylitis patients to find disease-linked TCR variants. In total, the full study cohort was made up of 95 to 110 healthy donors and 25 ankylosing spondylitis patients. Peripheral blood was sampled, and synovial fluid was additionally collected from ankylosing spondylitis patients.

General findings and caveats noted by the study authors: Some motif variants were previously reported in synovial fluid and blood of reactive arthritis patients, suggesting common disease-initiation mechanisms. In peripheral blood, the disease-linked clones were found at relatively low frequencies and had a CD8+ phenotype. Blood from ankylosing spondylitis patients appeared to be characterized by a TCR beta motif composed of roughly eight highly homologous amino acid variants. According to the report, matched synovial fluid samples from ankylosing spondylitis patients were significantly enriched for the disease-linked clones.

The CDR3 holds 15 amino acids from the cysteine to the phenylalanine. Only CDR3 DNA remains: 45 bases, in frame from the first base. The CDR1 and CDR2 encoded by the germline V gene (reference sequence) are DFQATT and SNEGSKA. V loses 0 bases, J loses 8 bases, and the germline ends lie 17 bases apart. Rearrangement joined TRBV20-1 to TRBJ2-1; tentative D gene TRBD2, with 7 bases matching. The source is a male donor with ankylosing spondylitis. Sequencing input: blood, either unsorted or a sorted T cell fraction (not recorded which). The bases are TGCAGTGCTAGAGATGTGGCGGGAGCAGGGGATGAGCAGTTCTTC. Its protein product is CSARDVAGAGDEQFF.